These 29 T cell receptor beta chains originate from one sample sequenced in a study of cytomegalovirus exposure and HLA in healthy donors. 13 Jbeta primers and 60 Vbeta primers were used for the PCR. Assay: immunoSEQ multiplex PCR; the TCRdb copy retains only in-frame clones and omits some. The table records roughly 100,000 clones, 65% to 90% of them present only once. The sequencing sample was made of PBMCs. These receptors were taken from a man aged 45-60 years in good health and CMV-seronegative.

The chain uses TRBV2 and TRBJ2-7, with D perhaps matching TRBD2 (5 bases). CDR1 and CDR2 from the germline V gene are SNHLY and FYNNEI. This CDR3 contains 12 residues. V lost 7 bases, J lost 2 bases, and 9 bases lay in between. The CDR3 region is CASTEGTYEQYF. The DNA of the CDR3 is TGTGCCAGCACAGAGGGAACCTACGAGCAGTACTTC.

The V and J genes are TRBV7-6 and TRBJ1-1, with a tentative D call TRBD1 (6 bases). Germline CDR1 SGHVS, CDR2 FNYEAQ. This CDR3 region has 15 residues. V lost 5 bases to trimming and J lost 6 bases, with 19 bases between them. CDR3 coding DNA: TGTGCCAGCAGCCGCGAACAGGGCGCTAGTGCTGAAGCTTTCTTT. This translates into CASSREQGASAEAFF.

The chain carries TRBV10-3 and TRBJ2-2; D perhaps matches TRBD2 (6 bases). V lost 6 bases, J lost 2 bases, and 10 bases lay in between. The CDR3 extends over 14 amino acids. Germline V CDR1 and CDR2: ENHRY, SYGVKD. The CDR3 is CAIRMGLNTGELFF. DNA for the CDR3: TGTGCCATCAGAATGGGACTTAACACCGGGGAGCTGTTTTTT.

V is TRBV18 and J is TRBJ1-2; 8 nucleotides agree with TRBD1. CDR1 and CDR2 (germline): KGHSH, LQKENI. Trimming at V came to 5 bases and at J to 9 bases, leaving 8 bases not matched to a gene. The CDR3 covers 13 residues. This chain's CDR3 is CASSTDRVGSYTF. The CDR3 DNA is TGTGCCAGCTCAACGGACAGGGTGGGGAGCTACACCTTC.

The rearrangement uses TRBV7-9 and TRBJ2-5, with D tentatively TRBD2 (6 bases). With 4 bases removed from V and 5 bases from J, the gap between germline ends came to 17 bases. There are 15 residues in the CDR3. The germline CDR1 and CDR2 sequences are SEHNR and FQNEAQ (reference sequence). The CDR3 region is CASSSDGGKRETQYF. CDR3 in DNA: TGTGCCAGCAGCTCAGACGGGGGAAAGAGGGAGACCCAGTACTTC.

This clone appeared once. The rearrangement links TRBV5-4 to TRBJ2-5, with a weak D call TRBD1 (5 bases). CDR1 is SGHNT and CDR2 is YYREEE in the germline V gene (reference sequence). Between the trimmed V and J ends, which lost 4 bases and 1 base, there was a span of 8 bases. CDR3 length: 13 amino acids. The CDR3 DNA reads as TGTGCCAGCAGCGCGACAGTCCAAGAGACCCAGTACTTC. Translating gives CASSATVQETQYF.

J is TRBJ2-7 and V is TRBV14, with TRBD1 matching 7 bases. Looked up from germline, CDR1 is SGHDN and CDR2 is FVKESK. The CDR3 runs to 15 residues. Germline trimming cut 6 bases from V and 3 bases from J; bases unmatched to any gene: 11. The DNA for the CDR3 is TGTGCCAGCAGTCTACTCGTCGGGACAGTCTACGAGCAGTACGTC. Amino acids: CASSLLVGTVYEQYV.

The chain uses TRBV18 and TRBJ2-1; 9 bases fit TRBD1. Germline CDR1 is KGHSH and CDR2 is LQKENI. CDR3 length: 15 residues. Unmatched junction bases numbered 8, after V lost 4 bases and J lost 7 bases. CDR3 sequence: CASSRSGQGGNEQFF. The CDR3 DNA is TGTGCCAGCTCACGCTCGGGACAGGGTGGGAATGAGCAGTTCTTC.

The CDR3 loop reads CASTREGGATDTQYF. CDR3 DNA: TGTGCCAGCACCCGAGAGGGGGGGGCCACAGATACGCAGTATTTT. V gene TRBV9 combines with J gene TRBJ2-3; the D gene is possibly TRBD2 (7 bases). V lost 6 bases and J lost 2, with 16 bases in between. Germline V gene lookup returns CDR1 SGDLS and CDR2 YYNGEE. CDR3 length: 15 residues.

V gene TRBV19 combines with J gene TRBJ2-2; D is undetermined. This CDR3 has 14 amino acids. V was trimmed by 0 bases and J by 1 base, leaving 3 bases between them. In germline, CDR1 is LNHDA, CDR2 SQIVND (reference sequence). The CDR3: CASSIDRNTGELFF. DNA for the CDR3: TGTGCCAGTAGTATAGACCGGAACACCGGGGAGCTGTTTTTT.

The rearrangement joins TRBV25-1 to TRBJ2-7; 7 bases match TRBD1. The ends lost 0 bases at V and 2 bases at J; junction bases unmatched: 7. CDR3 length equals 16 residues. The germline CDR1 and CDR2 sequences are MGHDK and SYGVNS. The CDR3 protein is CASSEYKAGQAYEQYF. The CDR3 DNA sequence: TGTGCCAGCAGTGAATATAAAGCAGGACAGGCCTACGAGCAGTACTTC.

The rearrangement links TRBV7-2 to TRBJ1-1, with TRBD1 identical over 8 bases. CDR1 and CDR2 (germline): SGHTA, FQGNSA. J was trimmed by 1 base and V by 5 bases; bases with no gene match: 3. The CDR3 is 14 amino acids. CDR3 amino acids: CASSPDRANTEAFF. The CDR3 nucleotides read TGTGCCAGCAGCCCGGACAGGGCGAACACTGAAGCTTTCTTT. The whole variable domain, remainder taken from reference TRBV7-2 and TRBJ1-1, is GAGVSQSPSNKVTEKGKDVELRCDPISGHTALYWYRQSLGQGLEFLIYFQGNSAPDKSGLPSDRFSAERTGGSVSTLTIQRTQQEDSAVYLCASSPDRANTEAFFGQGTRLTVV.

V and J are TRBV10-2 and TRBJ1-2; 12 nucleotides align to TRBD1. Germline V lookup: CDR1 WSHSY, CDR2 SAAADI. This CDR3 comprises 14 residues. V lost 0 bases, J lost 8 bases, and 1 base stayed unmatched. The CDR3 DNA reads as TGCGCCAGCAGTGAGTCTGGGACAGGGGGCGGCTACACCTTC. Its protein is CASSESGTGGGYTF.

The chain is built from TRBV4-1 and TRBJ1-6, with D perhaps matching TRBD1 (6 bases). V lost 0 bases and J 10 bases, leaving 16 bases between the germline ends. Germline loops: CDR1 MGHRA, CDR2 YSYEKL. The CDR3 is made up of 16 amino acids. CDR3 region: CASSQDWDKAWSPLHF. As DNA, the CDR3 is TGCGCCAGCAGCCAAGATTGGGACAAGGCTTGGTCACCCCTCCACTTT.

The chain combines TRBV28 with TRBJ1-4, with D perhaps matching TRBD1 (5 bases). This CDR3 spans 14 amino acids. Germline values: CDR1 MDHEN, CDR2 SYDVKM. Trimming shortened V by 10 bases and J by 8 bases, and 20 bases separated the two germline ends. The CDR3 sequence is CATYPSGGGEKLFF. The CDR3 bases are TGTGCCACCTATCCTTCGGGGGGTGGGGAAAAACTGTTTTTT.

This CDR3 is CASSALAGGQSEQFF. The CDR3 coding sequence is TGTGCCAGCAGTGCCCTAGCGGGGGGCCAGAGTGAGCAGTTCTTC. V is TRBV6-1 and J is TRBJ2-1; TRBD2 matches at 11 bases. V shed 4 bases, J shed 9 bases, and the junction held 8 bases outside the gene matches. This CDR3 is 15 amino acids long. Germline CDR1 reads MNHNS; CDR2 reads SASEGT.

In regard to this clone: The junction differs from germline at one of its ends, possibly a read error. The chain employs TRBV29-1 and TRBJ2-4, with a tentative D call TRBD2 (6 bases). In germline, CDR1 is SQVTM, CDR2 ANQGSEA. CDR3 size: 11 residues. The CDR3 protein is CSVEDLNGGIF. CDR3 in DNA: TGCAGCGTTGAAGATTTGAACGGCGGGATCTTC.

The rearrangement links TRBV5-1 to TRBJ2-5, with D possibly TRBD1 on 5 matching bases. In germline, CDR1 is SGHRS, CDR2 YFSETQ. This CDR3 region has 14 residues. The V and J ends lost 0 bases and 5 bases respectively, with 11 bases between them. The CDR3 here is CASSLGQNRETQYF. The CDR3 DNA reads TGCGCCAGCAGCTTGGGACAGAACAGGGAGACCCAGTACTTC. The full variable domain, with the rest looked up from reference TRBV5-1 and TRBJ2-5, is KAGVTQTPRYLIKTRGQQVTLSCSPISGHRSVSWYQQTPGQGLQFLFEYFSETQRNKGNFPGRFSGRQFSNSRSEMNVSTLELGDSALYLCASSLGQNRETQYFGPGTRLLVL.

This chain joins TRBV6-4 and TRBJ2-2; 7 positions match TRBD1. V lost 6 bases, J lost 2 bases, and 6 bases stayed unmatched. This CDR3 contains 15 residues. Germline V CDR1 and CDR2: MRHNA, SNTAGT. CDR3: CASSWGTVNTGELFF. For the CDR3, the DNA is TGTGCCAGCAGCTGGGGGACAGTAAACACCGGGGAGCTGTTTTTT.

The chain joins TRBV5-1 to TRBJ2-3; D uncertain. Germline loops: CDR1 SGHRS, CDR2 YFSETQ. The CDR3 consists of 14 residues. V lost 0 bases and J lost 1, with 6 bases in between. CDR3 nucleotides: TGCGCCAGCAGCTTGGTTTGGCGCACAGATACGCAGTATTTT. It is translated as CASSLVWRTDTQYF. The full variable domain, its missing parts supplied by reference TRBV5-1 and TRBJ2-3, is KAGVTQTPRYLIKTRGQQVTLSCSPISGHRSVSWYQQTPGQGLQFLFEYFSETQRNKGNFPGRFSGRQFSNSRSEMNVSTLELGDSALYLCASSLVWRTDTQYFGPGTRLTVL.

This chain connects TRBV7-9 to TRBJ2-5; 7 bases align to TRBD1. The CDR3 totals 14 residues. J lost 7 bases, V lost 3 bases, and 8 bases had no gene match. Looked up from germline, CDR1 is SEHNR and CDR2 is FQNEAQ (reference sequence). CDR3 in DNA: TGTGCCAGCAGCTTCGCTACAGGGGCCGGGACCCAGTACTTC. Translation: CASSFATGAGTQYF.

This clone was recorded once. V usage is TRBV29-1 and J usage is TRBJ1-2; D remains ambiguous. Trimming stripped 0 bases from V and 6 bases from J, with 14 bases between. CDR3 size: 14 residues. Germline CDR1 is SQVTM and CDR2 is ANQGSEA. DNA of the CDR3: TGCAGCGTTGAAGATCGGCGGTACTCGGATGGCTACACCTTC. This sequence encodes CSVEDRRYSDGYTF. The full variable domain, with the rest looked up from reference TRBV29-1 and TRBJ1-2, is SAVISQKPSRDICQRGTSLTIQCQVDSQVTMMFWYRQQPGQSLTLIATANQGSEATYESGFVIDKFPISRPNLTFSTLTVSNMSPEDSSIYLCSVEDRRYSDGYTFGSGTRLTVV.

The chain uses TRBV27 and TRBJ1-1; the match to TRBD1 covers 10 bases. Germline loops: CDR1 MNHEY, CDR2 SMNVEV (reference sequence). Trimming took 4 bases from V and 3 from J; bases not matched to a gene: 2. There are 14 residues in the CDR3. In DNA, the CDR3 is TGTGCCAGCAGTTCGGGACAGGGGTACACTGAAGCTTTCTTT. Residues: CASSSGQGYTEAFF.

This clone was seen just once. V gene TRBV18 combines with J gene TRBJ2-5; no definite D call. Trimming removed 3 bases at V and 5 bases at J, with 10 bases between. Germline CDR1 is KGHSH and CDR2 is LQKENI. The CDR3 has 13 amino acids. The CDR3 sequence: CASSPSARETQYF. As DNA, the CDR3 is TGTGCCAGCTCACCGTCTGCTCGGGAGACCCAGTACTTC. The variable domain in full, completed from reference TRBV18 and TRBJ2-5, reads NAGVMQNPRHLVRRRGQEARLRCSPMKGHSHVYWYRQLPEEGLKFMVYLQKENIIDESGMPKERFSAEFPKEGPSILRIQQVVRGDSAAYFCASSPSARETQYFGPGTRLLVL.

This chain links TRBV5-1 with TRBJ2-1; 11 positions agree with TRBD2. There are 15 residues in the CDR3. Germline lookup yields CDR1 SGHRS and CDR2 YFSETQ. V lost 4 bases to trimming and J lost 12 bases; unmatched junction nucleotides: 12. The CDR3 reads CASSEYLAGGPGQFF. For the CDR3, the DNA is TGCGCCAGCAGCGAGTACTTAGCGGGGGGGCCGGGGCAGTTCTTC.

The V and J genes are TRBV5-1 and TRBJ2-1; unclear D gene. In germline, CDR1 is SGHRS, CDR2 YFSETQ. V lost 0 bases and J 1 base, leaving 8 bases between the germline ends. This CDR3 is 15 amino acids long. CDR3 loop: CASSLEAPSYNEQFF. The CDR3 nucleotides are TGCGCCAGCAGCTTGGAAGCCCCTTCCTACAATGAGCAGTTCTTC.

CDR3: CASTSSYNSPLHF. DNA for the CDR3: TGTGCCAGTACTTCTTCCTATAATTCACCCCTCCACTTT. The rearrangement links TRBV19 to TRBJ1-6; D unclear. In germline, CDR1 is LNHDA, CDR2 SQIVND (reference sequence). The V end lost 7 bases, the J end lost 1 base, and 5 bases lay between the germline ends. The CDR3 runs 13 residues.

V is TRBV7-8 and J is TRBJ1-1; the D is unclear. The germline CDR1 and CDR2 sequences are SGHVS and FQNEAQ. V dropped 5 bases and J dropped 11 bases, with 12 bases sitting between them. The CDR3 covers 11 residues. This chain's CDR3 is CASSRLGGAFF. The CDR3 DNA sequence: TGTGCCAGCAGCCGCCTCGGAGGGGCTTTCTTT.

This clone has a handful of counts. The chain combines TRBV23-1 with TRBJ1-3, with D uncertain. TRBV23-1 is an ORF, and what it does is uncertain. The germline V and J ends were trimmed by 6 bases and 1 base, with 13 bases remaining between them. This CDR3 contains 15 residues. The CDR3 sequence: CASSPPTASGNTIYF. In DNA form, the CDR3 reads TGCGCCAGCAGCCCCCCAACAGCTTCTGGAAACACCATATATTTT.